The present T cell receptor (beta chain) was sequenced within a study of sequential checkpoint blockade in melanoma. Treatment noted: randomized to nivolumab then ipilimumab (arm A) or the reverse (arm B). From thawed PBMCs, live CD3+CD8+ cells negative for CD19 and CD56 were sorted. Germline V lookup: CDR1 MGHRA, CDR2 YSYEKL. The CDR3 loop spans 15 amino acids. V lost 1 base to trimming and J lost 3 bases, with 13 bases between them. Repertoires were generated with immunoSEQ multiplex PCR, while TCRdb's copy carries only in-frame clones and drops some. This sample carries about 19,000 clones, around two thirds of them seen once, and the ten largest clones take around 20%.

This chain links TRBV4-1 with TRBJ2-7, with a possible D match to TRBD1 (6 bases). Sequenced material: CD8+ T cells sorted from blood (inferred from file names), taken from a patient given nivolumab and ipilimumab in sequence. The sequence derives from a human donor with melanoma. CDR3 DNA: TGCGCCAGCAGCCAAGTACAGGGACCCCACTACGAGCAGTACTTC. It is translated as CASSQVQGPHYEQYF.